This T cell receptor (beta chain) was sequenced during a study of blood T cell repertoires in COVID-19. The CDR3 is 11 residues long. Trimming removed 8 bases at V and 11 bases at J, with 12 bases between. Germline-derived CDR1 and CDR2 are SGHAT and FQNNGV. Sequencing was performed with immunoSEQ multiplex PCR; in TCRdb, only in-frame clones are kept and a portion is missing. The table lists some 120,000 clones, 88% of them singletons. The TCR originated in a woman in her fifties or sixties with active or convalescent COVID-19. The chain employs TRBV11-2 and TRBJ2-2; a possible D gene is TRBD2 (5 bases). The sample consisted of peripheral blood. CDR3 region: CASGRRDELFF. The CDR3 DNA follows: TGTGCCAGCGGCAGACGGGATGAGCTGTTTTTT.